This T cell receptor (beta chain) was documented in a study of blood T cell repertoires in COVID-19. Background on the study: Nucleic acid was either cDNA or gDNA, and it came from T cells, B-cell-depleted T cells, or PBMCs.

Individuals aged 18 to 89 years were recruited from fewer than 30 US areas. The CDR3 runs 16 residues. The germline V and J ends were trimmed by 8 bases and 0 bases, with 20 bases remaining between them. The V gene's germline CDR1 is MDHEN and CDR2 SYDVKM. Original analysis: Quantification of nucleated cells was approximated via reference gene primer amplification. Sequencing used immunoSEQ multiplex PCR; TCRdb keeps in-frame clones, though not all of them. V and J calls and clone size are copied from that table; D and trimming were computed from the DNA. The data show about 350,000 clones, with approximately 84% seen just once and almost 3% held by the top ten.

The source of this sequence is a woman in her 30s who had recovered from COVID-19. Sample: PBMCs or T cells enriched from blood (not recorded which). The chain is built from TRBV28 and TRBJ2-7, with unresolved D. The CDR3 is CASGSRIRFPSYEQYF. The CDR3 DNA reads TGTGCCAGCGGTTCTAGGATACGGTTCCCCTCCTACGAGCAGTACTTC.